This T cell receptor (beta chain) was observed in a study of cytomegalovirus exposure and HLA in healthy donors. The length of the CDR3 is 11 residues. Germline lookup yields CDR1 SQVTM and CDR2 ANQGSEA. The ends were cut back, 3 bases at V and 6 bases at J, with 8 bases in the middle. Study results and caveats: There was a cluster of highly shared sequence variants that was likely a sequencing artifact. It was taken for granted in presence/absence analyses that sequencing depth across donors was roughly uniform. It was reported that the classifier diagnosed cytomegalovirus status with high specificity and sensitivity in both the original and validation cohorts.

Comments on this clone: The antigen is not known.

It was with 60 Vbeta and 13 Jbeta primers that the PCR ran. In the authors' methods: Later work found about 80 million unique TCR beta chains, with 9.5 million to 12 million shared. TCRdb's copy holds only in-frame clones and misses some; the assay was immunoSEQ multiplex PCR. That table is the source of V, J and clone size, and D and trimming were worked out from the DNA. The table includes about 160,000 clones, roughly 70% detected once. The chain links TRBV29-1 to TRBJ1-1, with a possible D match to TRBD1 (6 bases). This receptor was obtained from a middle-aged man in good health and CMV-seropositive. Sequenced: PBMCs. CDR3 nucleotides: TGCAGCGTTGATGGGGGCGCTGAAGCTTTCTTT. This gives the protein CSVDGGAEAFF.